Below are 14 T cell receptor beta chains sequenced from a single sample in a study of technical replicates of blood from a few donors. Produced via immunoSEQ multiplex PCR; TCRdb's table is partial and in-frame only. Of approximately 70,000 clones listed, about 95% are singletons. Input material: T cells isolated from PBMCs. All receptors derive from a human donor in good health.

This clone was seen once. The chain recombines TRBV28 with TRBJ2-7, with 8 bases matching TRBD2. The CDR3 has 14 residues. Germline loops: CDR1 MDHEN, CDR2 SYDVKM. V was pared by 7 bases and J by 5 bases, with 10 bases of the junction left unmatched. CDR3 coding DNA: TGTGCCAGCACCCTACGGGGGGGAGGAGACGAGCAGTACTTC. It codes for CASTLRGGGDEQYF.

The J gene is TRBJ1-1, the V gene TRBV7-9, with D possibly TRBD1 on 5 matching bases. The length of the CDR3 is 18 residues. V dropped 1 base and J dropped 10 bases, with 28 bases sitting between them. CDR1 and CDR2 (germline): SEHNR, FQNEAQ (reference sequence). The CDR3 loop is CASSLEVGDFFRPRGAFF. For the CDR3, the DNA is TGTGCCAGCAGCTTAGAGGTGGGGGACTTCTTCCGTCCGAGAGGAGCTTTCTTT.

The genes are TRBV21-1 and TRBJ1-6. TRBV21-1 is a pseudogene. The CDR3 runs 18 residues. The CDR3 loop reads CASSTRNRGLDLCSPLHF. The CDR3 coding sequence is TGTGCCAGCAGCACTCGAAACCGGGGACTGGACCTTTGTTCACCCCTCCACTTT.

V and J are TRBV28 and TRBJ2-2; D not resolved. The germline V gene encodes CDR1 MDHEN and CDR2 SYDVKM. This CDR3 is 16 amino acids long. V was pared by 8 bases and J by 2 bases, with 18 bases between. Here the CDR3 DNA reads TGTGCCAGCGGAAGCGATCAACCGCCTAACACCGGGGAGCTGTTTTTT. The encoded protein is CASGSDQPPNTGELFF.

The rearrangement links TRBV18 to TRBJ2-7; D remains ambiguous. In germline, CDR1 is KGHSH, CDR2 LQKENI. Trimming left V 2 bases short and J 3 bases short, with 14 bases between. The CDR3 is made up of 15 amino acids. This chain's CDR3 is CASSPGPARHYEQYF. In nucleotides, the CDR3 is TGTGCCAGCTCACCAGGTCCAGCGAGGCACTACGAGCAGTACTTC. Full variable domain (remainder filled in from reference TRBV18 and TRBJ2-7): NAGVMQNPRHLVRRRGQEARLRCSPMKGHSHVYWYRQLPEEGLKFMVYLQKENIIDESGMPKERFSAEFPKEGPSILRIQQVVRGDSAAYFCASSPGPARHYEQYFGPGTRLTVT.

This sequence joins TRBV9 and TRBJ2-3; D possibly corresponds to TRBD2 (5 bases). With 0 bases removed from V and 1 base from J, the gap between germline ends came to 9 bases. This CDR3 spans 15 amino acids. The germline CDR1 and CDR2 sequences are SGDLS and YYNGEE. The CDR3 region has the DNA TGTGCCAGCAGCGTAGTTGTTAGCGGCACAGATACGCAGTATTTT. It encodes CASSVVVSGTDTQYF.

Here the CDR3 DNA reads TGTGCCAGCAGCTTCGGGGAACTGATGGGAAACACCATATATTTT. This encodes CASSFGELMGNTIYF. The V call is TRBV7-2, the J call TRBJ1-3, with D unclear. CDR1 and CDR2 (germline): SGHTA, FQGNSA. The CDR3 is made up of 15 amino acids. V was trimmed by 3 bases and J by 4 bases, leaving 13 bases between them.

The chain employs TRBV6-6 and TRBJ1-4, with a possible D match to TRBD1 (6 bases). The CDR3 spans 16 residues. Germline V lookup: CDR1 MNHNY, CDR2 SVGAGI (reference sequence). The V end was cut by 1 base, the J end by 4 bases, with 13 bases between. The CDR3 loop reads CASSYWPRDINEKLFF. DNA of the CDR3: TGTGCCAGCAGTTACTGGCCCCGGGACATTAATGAAAAACTGTTTTTT.

The rearrangement joins TRBV9 to TRBJ2-3, with TRBD1 matching 9 bases. Germline CDR1 and CDR2: SGDLS and YYNGEE. V lost 3 bases to trimming and J lost 2 bases; unmatched junction nucleotides: 7. The CDR3 is made up of 16 amino acids. CDR3 sequence reads: CASSAQGQGTTDTQYF. In nucleotides, the CDR3 is TGTGCCAGCAGCGCTCAAGGACAGGGGACCACAGATACGCAGTATTTT. The variable domain in full, with the rest retrieved from reference TRBV9 and TRBJ2-3, is DSGVTQTPKHLITATGQRVTLRCSPRSGDLSVYWYQQSLDQGLQFLIQYYNGEERAKGNILERFSAQQFPDLHSELNLSSLELGDSALYFCASSAQGQGTTDTQYFGPGTRLTVL.

This clone was picked up one time. The J gene is TRBJ1-5, the V gene TRBV2; TRBD1 matches at 8 bases. The ends lost 0 bases at V and 4 bases at J; junction bases unmatched: 2. This CDR3 spans 15 amino acids. Germline CDR1 is SNHLY and CDR2 is FYNNEI. The CDR3: CASSEATGANQPQHF. In nucleotides, the CDR3 is TGTGCCAGCAGTGAAGCGACAGGGGCGAATCAGCCCCAGCATTTT.

Concerning this clone itself: Other DNA sequences of this sample code for an identical CDR3. This chain links TRBV18 with TRBJ1-5, with 9 bases aligning to TRBD1. Germline CDR1 is KGHSH and CDR2 is LQKENI. The CDR3 is 15 amino acids. V was clipped by 0 bases and J by 6 bases; unmatched bases: 3. This CDR3 is CASSPPGQGSQPQHF. The CDR3, as DNA: TGTGCCAGCTCACCACCGGGACAGGGCAGTCAGCCCCAGCATTTT.

This chain connects TRBV2 to TRBJ2-1, with TRBD2 identical over 11 bases. CDR3 length equals 17 residues. J was trimmed by 1 base and V by 5 bases; bases with no gene match: 7. Germline CDR1 is SNHLY and CDR2 is FYNNEI. In nucleotides, the CDR3 is TGTGCCAGCAGTCCCTGGACTAGCGGGTCATCCTACAATGAGCAGTTCTTC. Translated: CASSPWTSGSSYNEQFF.

This rearrangement joins TRBV2 to TRBJ2-4, with a weak D call TRBD1 (6 bases). Germline CDR1 SNHLY, CDR2 FYNNEI. The CDR3 is 15 residues long. Trimming took off 4 bases at V and 6 bases at J, with 16 bases between the two ends. As DNA, the CDR3 is TGTGCCAGCAGTGCCGACAGGACAGTTAGAAACATTCAGTACTTC. This encodes CASSADRTVRNIQYF.

V is TRBV11-2 and J is TRBJ2-2; no reliable D call. The CDR3 spans 13 residues. V lost 11 bases to trimming and J lost 1 base, with 11 bases between them. Germline V gene data show CDR1 as SGHAT and CDR2 as FQNNGV. The CDR3 nucleotides read TGTGCCGCACCTACCTGGAACACCGGGGAGCTGTTTTTT. Protein sequence: CAAPTWNTGELFF.